The 2 T cell receptor beta chains in this list originate from one sample, sequenced in a study of cytomegalovirus exposure and HLA in healthy donors (dated by TCRdb to between 2016 and 2019). Receptors were amplified or captured by the immunoSEQ multiplex PCR assay. For the multiplex PCR, a mixture combining 60 forward primers for TCR Vbeta segments and 13 reverse primers for TCR Jbeta segments was used. TCRdb obtained this table from immuneACCESS and retained in-frame rearrangements with V and J assigned. These tables miss some clones; where compared with another copy, unresolved V genes account for less than half of the shortfall, and the remainder is unexplained. Here the sample has 190,000 or so clones; less than 85% occur a single time. The ten largest clones capture about 1.4% of the sample. Material for sequencing was PBMCs. The source is a girl aged 10 to 17 in good health and CMV-seropositive.

The chain links TRBV19 to TRBJ2-5; 10 bases fit TRBD1. The CDR3 loop spans 15 amino acids. With V trimmed by 6 bases and J by 2 bases, 6 bases remained unmatched. CDR1 is LNHDA and CDR2 is SQIVND in the germline V gene (reference sequence). This CDR3 is CASRPGTGAQETQYF. For the CDR3, the DNA is TGTGCCAGTAGGCCCGGGACAGGGGCTCAAGAGACCCAGTACTTC.

The genes are TRBV6-5 and TRBJ2-2, with no clear D. Germline CDR1 is MNHEY and CDR2 is SVGAGI. The CDR3 consists of 15 residues. With 6 bases removed from V and 2 bases from J, the gap between germline ends came to 13 bases. The CDR3 loop reads CASSPGEPNTGELFF. CDR3 in DNA: TGTGCCAGCAGCCCCGGAGAACCTAACACCGGGGAGCTGTTTTTT.